The 16 T cell receptor beta chains in this list originate from one sample, sequenced in a study of T cell changes during pregnancy in multiple sclerosis. Repertoires were generated with immunoSEQ multiplex PCR, while TCRdb's copy carries only in-frame clones and drops some. The profile shows 65,000 to 85,000 clones, 80% to 90% of them singletons. Specimen: peripheral blood, collected in the first trimester of pregnancy. The receptors stem from a female donor in good health, enrolled as a control in a pregnancy study.

Only one count was recorded for this clone. The J gene is TRBJ1-2, the V gene TRBV5-1; 9 bases align to TRBD1. Germline loops: CDR1 SGHRS, CDR2 YFSETQ. The J segment lost 5 bases and the V segment lost 0 bases, leaving 11 bases of the junction unmatched. The CDR3 covers 17 residues. CDR3 in DNA: TGCGCCAGCAGCTTGGCCTTAGGACAGGGGATTAGGTATGGCTACACCTTC. Its protein product is CASSLALGQGIRYGYTF.

J is TRBJ1-2 and V is TRBV27; 8 bases line up with TRBD1. CDR3 length: 13 amino acids. The V segment lost 5 bases and the J segment 8 bases; nucleotides outside the gene matches: 7. Germline loops: CDR1 MNHEY, CDR2 SMNVEV (reference sequence). The CDR3 sequence: CASSLQGADGYTF. The CDR3 bases are TGTGCCAGCAGTCTTCAGGGGGCAGACGGCTACACCTTC.

The genes are TRBV7-7 and TRBJ2-5, with D uncertain. The germline V gene has CDR1 SSHAT and CDR2 FNYEAQ (reference sequence). Between the trimmed V and J ends, which lost 5 bases and 9 bases, there was a span of 22 bases. The CDR3 length is 15 residues. The DNA for the CDR3 is TGTGCCAGCAGCCCCCGACCTAACGACAATAAGGCCCAGTACTTC. This codes for CASSPRPNDNKAQYF.

The chain joins TRBV7-8 to TRBJ2-1; 14 bases match TRBD2. The ends lost 5 bases at V and 6 bases at J; junction bases unmatched: 3. There are 15 residues in the CDR3. Germline assignment: CDR1 SGHVS and CDR2 FQNEAQ. CDR3: CASSPTSGRANEQFF. CDR3 nucleotide sequence: TGTGCCAGCAGCCCGACTAGCGGGAGGGCCAATGAGCAGTTCTTC.

This chain joins TRBV28 and TRBJ1-5; no firm D call. CDR1 is MDHEN, CDR2 SYDVKM, per germline. The CDR3 runs to 15 residues. Trimming stripped 3 bases from V and 0 bases from J, with 9 bases between. CDR3 bases: TGTGCCAGCAGTTTTGGGCAGTATAGCAATCAGCCCCAGCATTTT. It specifies CASSFGQYSNQPQHF.

This clone was recorded only once. This rearrangement joins TRBV6-5 to TRBJ1-2; D perhaps matches TRBD1 (6 bases). Germline CDR1 and CDR2: MNHEY and SVGAGI. This CDR3 contains 15 residues. V dropped 6 bases and J dropped 4 bases, with 18 bases sitting between them. The CDR3 nucleotides are TGTGCCAGCAGATTAACAGGGTCCGTAAGCTATGGCTACACCTTC. Amino acid sequence: CASRLTGSVSYGYTF.

Notes on this clone: Within the sample, other DNA sequences also encode this same CDR3. This CDR3 is CASSYGLAVYNEQFF. The CDR3 bases are TGCGCCAGCAGTTACGGACTAGCGGTTTACAATGAGCAGTTCTTC. V gene TRBV4-3 combines with J gene TRBJ2-1, with 10 bases fitting TRBD2. CDR3 length: 15 amino acids. The germline CDR1 and CDR2 sequences are LGHNA and YSLEER. Trimming removed 6 bases from V and 4 bases from J; junction bases left unmatched: 6.

This chain joins TRBV7-8 and TRBJ1-6; the match to TRBD1 covers 10 bases. Trimming took 5 bases from V and 7 from J; bases not matched to a gene: 5. The CDR3 extends over 15 amino acids. Germline loops: CDR1 SGHVS, CDR2 FQNEAQ. CDR3 region: CASSQSDRGNSPLHF. The CDR3, as DNA: TGTGCCAGCAGCCAGTCGGACAGGGGGAATTCACCCCTCCACTTT.

The gene calls are TRBV18 and TRBJ2-3; 8 nucleotides align to TRBD2. Germline V CDR1 and CDR2: KGHSH, LQKENI. CDR3 length equals 14 residues. Germline trimming cut 7 bases from V and 4 bases from J; bases unmatched to any gene: 7. The CDR3 nucleotides read TGTGCCAGCTTACCCGGGACTAGAGCAGATACGCAGTATTTT. Its translation: CASLPGTRADTQYF. Using reference TRBV18 and TRBJ2-3 for the parts outside the CDR3, the full variable domain is NAGVMQNPRHLVRRRGQEARLRCSPMKGHSHVYWYRQLPEEGLKFMVYLQKENIIDESGMPKERFSAEFPKEGPSILRIQQVVRGDSAAYFCASLPGTRADTQYFGPGTRLTVL.

The genes are TRBV19 and TRBJ2-7, with 10 bases identical to TRBD1. The CDR3 covers 15 residues. With 3 bases clipped from V and 2 bases from J, the junction kept 4 bases outside the gene matches. Germline-derived CDR1 and CDR2 are LNHDA and SQIVND (reference sequence). CDR3 coding DNA: TGTGCCAGTAGTATGGGGACAGGGGATACCTACGAGCAGTACTTC. Encoded protein: CASSMGTGDTYEQYF.

V and J are TRBV30 and TRBJ2-3, with 7 bases lining up with TRBD1. Germline values: CDR1 GTSNPN, CDR2 SVGIG (reference sequence). The CDR3 covers 16 residues. With V trimmed by 3 bases and J by 0 bases, 9 bases remained unmatched. CDR3 region: CAWRTGFWVSTDTQYF. For the CDR3, the DNA is TGTGCCTGGAGGACAGGGTTTTGGGTTAGCACAGATACGCAGTATTTT. The full variable domain, its missing parts supplied by reference TRBV30 and TRBJ2-3, is SQTIHQWPATLVQPVGSPLSLECTVEGTSNPNLYWYRQAAGRGLQLLFYSVGIGQISSEVPQNLSASRPQDRQFILSSKKLLLSDSGFYLCAWRTGFWVSTDTQYFGPGTRLTVL.

J is TRBJ1-1 and V is TRBV5-6; 9 bases agree with TRBD1. This CDR3 has 16 residues. Unmatched junction bases numbered 14, after V lost 4 bases and J lost 7 bases. Germline V gene data show CDR1 as SGHDT and CDR2 as YYEEEE. The DNA of the CDR3 is TGTGCCAGCAGCCTTCCGGACAGGGGCATATCGCATGAAGCTTTCTTT. Its protein product is CASSLPDRGISHEAFF.

This sequence joins TRBV2 and TRBJ1-1; tentatively, D is TRBD1 (5 bases). The CDR3 extends over 17 amino acids. V lost 10 bases, J lost 1 base, and 25 bases lay in between. Germline CDR1 SNHLY, CDR2 FYNNEI. CDR3 amino acids: CAKGSGGRAFGNTEAFF. The CDR3 nucleotides read TGTGCCAAAGGAAGTGGGGGGAGGGCTTTTGGGAACACTGAAGCTTTCTTT.

This chain connects TRBV9 to TRBJ1-2; perhaps TRBD1 as D (6 bases). V was shortened by 3 bases and J by 8 bases, with 20 bases between the two germline ends. The CDR3 runs to 15 residues. Germline V gene sequence: CDR1 SGDLS, CDR2 YYNGEE. The CDR3: CASSARGGGDEGYTF. The CDR3 DNA is TGTGCCAGCAGCGCCCGAGGGGGAGGGGATGAAGGCTACACCTTC.

V usage is TRBV5-1 and J usage is TRBJ1-4; TRBD1 agrees at 10 bases. The CDR3 spans 19 residues. J lost 0 bases, V lost 4 bases, and 12 bases had no gene match. The V gene's germline CDR1 is SGHRS and CDR2 YFSETQ. CDR3: CASSGRQGAGPATNEKLFF. CDR3 nucleotide sequence: TGCGCCAGCAGCGGCCGACAGGGGGCAGGCCCTGCAACTAATGAAAAACTGTTTTTT.

V usage is TRBV15 and J usage is TRBJ1-2, with 7 bases identical to TRBD1. The CDR3 extends over 15 amino acids. The V gene's germline CDR1 is LNHNV and CDR2 YYDKDF (reference sequence). The V gene end was trimmed by 5 bases and the J gene end by 2 bases; junction bases not matched to a gene: 8. CDR3 coding DNA: TGTGCCACCAGCGGAGGGACAGCATCGAACTATGGCTACACCTTC. Encoded protein: CATSGGTASNYGYTF.